This T cell receptor (beta chain) was identified in a study of human T cells and chemical hapten exposure. Time point reported: patch test 2, 6 weeks after DPC sensitization. Specified treatment: therapeutic diphenylcyclopropenone sensitization with weekly scalp DPC. Trimming removed 3 bases from V and 7 bases from J; junction bases left unmatched: 9. CDR3 length: 15 residues. Germline assignment: CDR1 SEHNR and CDR2 FQNEAQ (reference sequence). This clonotype was picked up many times. Via MiXCR, TCRdb re-called the RACE reads, giving one row per CDR3 protein. The data show about 40,000 distinct CDR3 sequences, with more than 8.5% seen just once and 15% held by the top ten.

V is TRBV7-9 and J is TRBJ2-1; TRBD1 matches 7 bases. This specimen consisted of whole blood, obtained in connection with sensitization to the hapten diphenylcyclopropenone (DPC). The TCR comes from a woman aged 40 to 50 with alopecia areata. Some clones in this sample may be carry-over from other donors' samples. The CDR3, as DNA: TGTGCCAGCAGCTTTTTGATAGGGGGCGCGAATGAGCAGTTCTTC. Translation gives CASSFLIGGANEQFF.